The clone carrying this TCR beta chain appeared a few times. No antigen is known for it. This record comes from a study of response to subunit inactivated influenza vaccine. Study observations and caveats: The study's authors posited that every seasonal influenza vaccination enlists few new T cells.

TCRdb used MiXCR to reprocess the RT-PCR reads, holding one entry per CDR3 protein. The repertoire has approximately 730,000 distinct CDR3 sequences, over 11% of them found once; the top ten carry 6% to 8%. This TCR came from a man aged 45-60 years who received an inactivated influenza vaccine. Here the sequenced sample was PBMCs from blood, taken approximately 15 days before vaccination.

CDR3 bases: TGTGCCAGCTCACCAGTTCAGTTATCTAGCAATGAGCAGTTCTTC. Translated: CASSPVQLSSNEQFF. The V call is TRBV18, the J call TRBJ2-1; D is ambiguous. V lost 2 bases and J 6 bases, leaving 14 bases between the germline ends. CDR3 length: 15 residues. Per the germline V gene, CDR1 is KGHSH and CDR2 is LQKENI.